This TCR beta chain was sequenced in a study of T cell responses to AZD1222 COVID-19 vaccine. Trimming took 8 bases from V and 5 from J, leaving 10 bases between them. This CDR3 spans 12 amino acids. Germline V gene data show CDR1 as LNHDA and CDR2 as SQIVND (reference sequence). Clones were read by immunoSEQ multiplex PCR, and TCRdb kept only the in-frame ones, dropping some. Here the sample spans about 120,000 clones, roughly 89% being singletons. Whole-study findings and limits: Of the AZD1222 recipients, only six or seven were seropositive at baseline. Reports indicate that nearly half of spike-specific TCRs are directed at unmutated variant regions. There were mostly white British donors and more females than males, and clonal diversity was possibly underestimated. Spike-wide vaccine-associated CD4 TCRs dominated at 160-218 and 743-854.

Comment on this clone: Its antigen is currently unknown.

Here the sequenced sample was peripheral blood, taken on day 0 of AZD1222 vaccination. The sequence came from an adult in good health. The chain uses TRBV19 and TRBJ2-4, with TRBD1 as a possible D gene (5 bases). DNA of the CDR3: TGTGCCAGTCTTGACAGACAAAACATTCAGTACTTC. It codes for CASLDRQNIQYF.